The sequence of this T cell receptor beta chain was determined in a study of T-cell memory formation after mild COVID-19. About the study: Each donor largely had its own TCR clusters. General study findings and limits: Day 15 to 85 contracting clones showed balanced CD4/CD8; day 15 to 37 expanders favored CD4+. For second-wave clones that peaked at day 37, SARS-CoV-2 specificity went unverified. The main location of contracting CD4+ clones was CM and EM, and that of contracting CD8+ clones was EMRA.

TCRdb used MiXCR to reprocess the 5' RACE reads, holding one entry per CDR3 protein. The sample records 550,000 to 700,000 distinct CDR3 sequences, around 15% being singletons. Per germline, CDR1 SGHRS and CDR2 YFSETQ. J gave up 0 bases and V 1 base, and 7 bases lay outside the gene matches. CDR3 size: 17 residues. In this sample, this clonotype turned up a few times. What it binds is unknown. This TCR derives from an adult woman who had mild COVID-19 (a few samples of this study predate the infection). Cell type and time point are not known. What was sequenced was PBMCs or a T cell subset sorted from them (not recorded which). This chain connects TRBV5-1 to TRBJ1-1; TRBD1 aligns across 9 bases. The CDR3 region is CASSLRTGDVMNTEAFF. DNA of the CDR3: TGCGCCAGCAGCTTGAGGACAGGGGACGTCATGAACACTGAAGCTTTCTTT.